Presented here are 24 T cell receptor beta chains from one specimen sequenced in a study of control samples from healthy donors and cancer patients (dated by TCRdb to the early 2020s). Library creation used the immunoSEQ multiplex PCR assay. TCRdb holds this immuneACCESS table with in-frame rearrangements only. Some clones are missing; in checked studies, unresolved V genes explain under half, and the rest has no known cause. This sample gives some 170,000 clones in total; over 90% of them show up just once. Together, the top ten hold 1% of the sample. The sample was blood. The receptors were sampled from a woman in her 30s in good health.

The chain combines TRBV7-9 with TRBJ2-7, with D possibly being TRBD1 (5 bases). V was trimmed by 10 bases and J by 7 bases, leaving 14 bases between them. The length of the CDR3 is 11 residues. Germline V CDR1 and CDR2: SEHNR, FQNEAQ (reference sequence). CDR3 loop: CATMAPGEQYF. The CDR3 DNA sequence: TGTGCCACCATGGCTCCAGGGGAGCAGTACTTC.

The rearrangement links TRBV4-1 to TRBJ2-2, with 12 bases aligning to TRBD1. Per germline, CDR1 MGHRA and CDR2 YSYEKL. The CDR3 is 17 amino acids. After removal of 3 bases from V and 2 bases from J, the junction contained 4 bases not matched to a gene. The CDR3 spells CASSHPGQGANTGELFF. The CDR3 DNA sequence: TGCGCCAGCAGCCACCCGGGACAGGGGGCCAACACCGGGGAGCTGTTTTTT.

This clone was counted a single time. V is TRBV4-1 and J is TRBJ2-7; D is ambiguous. Trimming shortened V by 0 bases and J by 9 bases, and 12 bases separated the two germline ends. The CDR3 is made up of 13 amino acids. The V gene's germline CDR1 is MGHRA and CDR2 YSYEKL. The CDR3 spells CASSQEPAAGQYF. In nucleotides, the CDR3 is TGCGCCAGCAGCCAAGAACCGGCAGCTGGGCAGTACTTC.

The rearrangement joins TRBV30 to TRBJ1-4; the D gene is possibly TRBD1 (6 bases). V gave up 8 bases and J gave up 4 bases, with 17 bases separating them. CDR3 size: 14 residues. Germline V CDR1 and CDR2: GTSNPN, SVGIG (reference sequence). CDR3 sequence (DNA): TGTGCCGGCCTCTCGGGGGCGAGTAATGAAAAACTGTTTTTT. It specifies CAGLSGASNEKLFF.

The chain carries TRBV19 and TRBJ2-3; D is ambiguous. The CDR3 loop spans 9 amino acids. Germline assignment: CDR1 LNHDA and CDR2 SQIVND (reference sequence). V was pared by 11 bases and J by 10 bases, with 10 bases between. CDR3 protein: CAGWTAQYF. The CDR3, as DNA: TGTGCCGGGTGGACCGCGCAGTATTTT.

This chain connects TRBV9 to TRBJ2-7; 9 bases are a match to TRBD2. V lost 0 bases, J lost 8 bases, and 9 bases stayed unmatched. Germline V gene sequence: CDR1 SGDLS, CDR2 YYNGEE. The CDR3 is made up of 15 amino acids. The CDR3 loop is CASSVGVSGGWKQYF. CDR3 nucleotide sequence: TGTGCCAGCAGCGTAGGGGTTAGCGGGGGATGGAAGCAGTACTTC.

The rearrangement joins TRBV6-4 to TRBJ2-3; D is undetermined. Germline V gives CDR1 MRHNA, CDR2 SNTAGT. The CDR3 totals 13 residues. Trimming stripped 0 bases from V and 7 bases from J, with 8 bases between. CDR3 protein: CASSDSGGNTQYF. CDR3 nucleotide sequence: TGTGCCAGCAGTGACTCGGGTGGTAATACGCAGTATTTT.

In the case of this clone: Other nucleotide sequences from this sample produce the same CDR3. The J gene is TRBJ2-7, the V gene TRBV5-1; D not resolved. This CDR3 is 12 amino acids long. Trimming removed 1 base from V and 6 bases from J, with 8 bases in between. The germline V gene has CDR1 SGHRS and CDR2 YFSETQ. The CDR3 DNA follows: TGCGCCAGCAGCTTGCCCGGGCGCGAGCAGTACTTC. This codes for CASSLPGREQYF.

The J gene is TRBJ2-2, the V gene TRBV3-1 (or the pseudogene TRBV3-2), with D perhaps TRBD1 (6 bases). The CDR3 is 15 residues long. Germline assignment: CDR1 LGHDT and CDR2 YNNKEL (reference sequence). The germline V and J ends were trimmed by 6 bases and 3 bases, with 14 bases remaining between them. DNA of the CDR3: TGTGCCAGCAGGGACCGGCAGGGGTACACCGGGGAGCTGTTTTTT. This codes for CASRDRQGYTGELFF.

The chain combines TRBV6-5 with TRBJ2-3; D call uncertain. Per the germline V gene, CDR1 is MNHEY and CDR2 is SVGAGI. The CDR3 totals 12 residues. Trimming left V 6 bases short and J 2 bases short, with 6 bases between. CDR3 nucleotide sequence: TGTGCCAGCAGCCTGAACACAGATACGCAGTATTTT. Protein product: CASSLNTDTQYF.

The CDR3 nucleotides read TGTGCCAGCAGCTTGGAAGGACACTTCCAAGAGACCCAGTACTTC. Amino acid sequence: CASSLEGHFQETQYF. This chain joins TRBV5-8 and TRBJ2-5; D may be TRBD1 (5 bases). The germline V gene encodes CDR1 SGHTS and CDR2 YDEGEE. V gave up 0 bases and J gave up 1 base, with 10 bases separating them. The CDR3 extends over 15 amino acids.

The rearrangement links TRBV6-5 to TRBJ2-7; TRBD2 agrees at 9 bases. The CDR3 covers 14 residues. The germline V gene encodes CDR1 MNHEY and CDR2 SVGAGI. V was pared by 7 bases and J by 6 bases, with 10 bases of the junction left unmatched. The CDR3 reads CASMASGIMGEQYF. CDR3 coding DNA: TGTGCCAGCATGGCTAGCGGGATAATGGGCGAGCAGTACTTC.

The chain recombines TRBV24-1 with TRBJ1-6; D remains unclear. The CDR3 is 13 residues long. CDR1 KGHDR and CDR2 SFDVKD come from the germline V gene. V lost 6 bases and J lost 7, with 9 bases in between. This CDR3 reads CATSRRENSPLHF. The CDR3 nucleotides read TGTGCCACCAGTAGGAGGGAAAATTCACCCCTCCACTTT.

The chain couples TRBV19 to TRBJ1-2, with D unresolved. Trimming stripped 9 bases from V and 8 bases from J, with 16 bases between. The CDR3 covers 12 residues. Germline values: CDR1 LNHDA, CDR2 SQIVND (reference sequence). Here the CDR3 reads CASRGSSRGYTF. CDR3 nucleotide sequence: TGTGCCAGCAGAGGCTCCAGCAGGGGCTACACCTTC.

V is TRBV6-4 and J is TRBJ1-6; the D gene is possibly TRBD1 (6 bases). V was cut by 2 bases and J by 3 bases, with 8 bases left in between. The germline CDR1 and CDR2 sequences are MRHNA and SNTAGT. This CDR3 spans 15 amino acids. CDR3 residues: CASSDGGNYNSPLHF. The DNA of the CDR3 is TGTGCCAGCAGTGACGGGGGCAACTATAATTCACCCCTCCACTTT.

This chain connects TRBV6-2 or TRBV6-3 to TRBJ2-5; TRBD2 agrees at 7 bases. The CDR3 has 14 amino acids. V gave up 5 bases and J gave up 3 bases; unmatched junction bases: 6. Germline CDR1 MNHEY, CDR2 SVGEGT. The CDR3 loop reads CASSRGLVKETQYF. For the CDR3, the DNA is TGTGCCAGCAGTCGTGGACTAGTGAAAGAGACCCAGTACTTC.

The rearrangement links TRBV14 to TRBJ1-2; 7 bases align to TRBD1. V shed 2 bases, J shed 4 bases, and the junction held 1 base outside the gene matches. The CDR3 contains 13 residues. Germline lookup yields CDR1 SGHDN and CDR2 FVKESK. The CDR3 DNA sequence: TGTGCCAGCAGCCAAAACAGGGGCTATGGCTACACCTTC. As protein: CASSQNRGYGYTF.

The genes are TRBV27 and TRBJ2-7; a possible D gene is TRBD2 (6 bases). Germline V gene sequence: CDR1 MNHEY, CDR2 SMNVEV (reference sequence). V was shortened by 1 base and J by 4 bases, with 14 bases between the two germline ends. The CDR3 length is 15 residues. The CDR3 loop reads CASSLFYPLAYEQYF. The CDR3 nucleotides are TGTGCCAGCAGTTTATTCTACCCCCTAGCGTACGAGCAGTACTTC.

J is TRBJ1-6 and V is TRBV7-9; D is unresolved. The CDR3 is 14 amino acids. Germline loops: CDR1 SEHNR, CDR2 FQNEAQ (reference sequence). Trimming removed 1 base at V and 13 bases at J, with 14 bases between. The CDR3 DNA sequence: TGTGCCAGCAGCTTAGACACGGACGCTAGCCCCCTCCACTTT. Its protein is CASSLDTDASPLHF.

DNA of the CDR3: TGTGCCAGCAGAACTGTCGCCACTGAAGCTTTCTTT. This sequence encodes CASRTVATEAFF. The chain joins TRBV6-6 to TRBJ1-1; unclear D gene. The CDR3 length is 12 residues. Trimming cost V 6 bases and J 4 bases, with 9 bases left between them. The germline V gene has CDR1 MNHNY and CDR2 SVGAGI (reference sequence).

V and J are TRBV4-2 and TRBJ2-3; D call uncertain. Germline CDR1 LGHNA, CDR2 YNFKEQ. CDR3 size: 12 residues. The V end was cut by 3 bases, the J end by 7 bases, with 8 bases between. CDR3 sequence: CASSQLTHTQYF. The CDR3 DNA reads as TGTGCCAGCAGCCAGTTGACCCATACGCAGTATTTT.

The table lists this clone with a count of one. The chain couples TRBV7-9 to TRBJ2-7; weak D call: TRBD1 (5 bases). Germline V gene lookup returns CDR1 SEHNR and CDR2 FQNEAQ (reference sequence). The CDR3 contains 15 residues. The V end lost 2 bases, the J end lost 1 base, and 12 bases lay between the germline ends. The CDR3 here is CASSLWGSPSYEQYF. In DNA form, the CDR3 reads TGTGCCAGCAGCTTATGGGGCAGTCCTTCCTACGAGCAGTACTTC.

Written as DNA, the CDR3 is TGTGCCAGTAGCGACAGTACCCACGAGCAGTACTTC. This sequence encodes CASSDSTHEQYF. This sequence joins TRBV5-6 and TRBJ2-7; D may correspond to TRBD1 or TRBD2 (5 bases each). The V end was cut by 8 bases, the J end by 5 bases, with 14 bases between. From germline, CDR1 is SGHDT and CDR2 YYEEEE. CDR3 length: 12 amino acids.

This clone was found once. The chain is built from TRBV30 and TRBJ1-5, with 9 nucleotides matching TRBD1. This CDR3 has 17 residues. The junction had 9 bases not matched to a gene; V was cut back by 3 bases and J by 0 bases. CDR1 is GTSNPN, CDR2 SVGIG, per germline (reference sequence). CDR3 in amino acids: CAWRAGTGLHSNQPQHF. The CDR3 nucleotides read TGTGCCTGGAGGGCCGGGACAGGGCTTCATAGCAATCAGCCCCAGCATTTT.